This T cell receptor beta chain comes out of a study of siplizumab effects on memory and regulatory T cells. Study-level findings and limits: Both greater diversity than memory cells and a major contribution to the alloresponse seemed to characterize naive T cells. Reactions containing siplizumab showed mappable alloreactive CD4+ clones averaging 68.8% Treg-derived, versus about 27% in controls. The study found that siplizumab significantly reduced alloreactive sequences traceable to unstimulated CD4+ memory cells.

Germline V lookup: CDR1 MNHNS, CDR2 SASEGT. The CDR3 has 13 residues. The V end was cut by 6 bases, the J end by 6 bases, with 15 bases between. A word on this clone: The antigen is undetermined.

Libraries were prepared by immunoSEQ multiplex PCR; TCRdb keeps only in-frame clonotypes and omits some of them. The sample shows 75,000 to 95,000 clones, 75% to 90% of them seen only once. The sample consisted of CD4+ T cells sorted from blood. This sequence joins TRBV6-1 and TRBJ2-7, with D unclear. The clonotype was recovered from a human donor in good health. This CDR3 is CASSLTGSAEQYF. CDR3 in DNA: TGTGCCAGCAGCCTTACCGGTTCGGCCGAGCAGTACTTC.